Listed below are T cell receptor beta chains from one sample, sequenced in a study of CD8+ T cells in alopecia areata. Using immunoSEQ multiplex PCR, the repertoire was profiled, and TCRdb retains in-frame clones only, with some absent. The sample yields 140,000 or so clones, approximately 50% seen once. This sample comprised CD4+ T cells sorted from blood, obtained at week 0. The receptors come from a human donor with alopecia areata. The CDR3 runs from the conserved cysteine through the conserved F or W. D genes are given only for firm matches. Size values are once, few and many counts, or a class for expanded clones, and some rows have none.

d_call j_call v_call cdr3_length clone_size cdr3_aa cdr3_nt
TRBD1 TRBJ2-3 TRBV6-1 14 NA CASAGTGGFDTQYF TGTGCCTCCGCCGGGACAGGGGGCTTCGATACGCAGTATTTT
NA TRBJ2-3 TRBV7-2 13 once CASSLAGADTQYF TGTGCCAGCAGCTTAGCGGGGGCAGATACGCAGTATTTT
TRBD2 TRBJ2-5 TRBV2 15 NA CASRREREGSETQYF TGTGCCAGCAGAAGAGAGCGGGAGGGAAGTGAGACCCAGTACTTC
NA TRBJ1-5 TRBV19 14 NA CASSITGSNQPQHF TGTGCCAGTAGTATAACAGGCAGCAATCAGCCCCAGCATTTT
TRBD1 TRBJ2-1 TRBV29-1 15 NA CSVEVGQGANNEQFF TGCAGCGTTGAAGTAGGGCAGGGGGCAAATAATGAGCAGTTCTTC
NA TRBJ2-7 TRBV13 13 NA CASSFRGRDEQYF TGTGCCAGCAGCTTCAGGGGACGGGACGAGCAGTACTTC
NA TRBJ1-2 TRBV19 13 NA CASSMEGHYGYTF TGTGCCAGTAGTATGGAGGGGCACTATGGCTACACCTTC
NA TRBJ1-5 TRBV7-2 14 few CASSLGRGTQPQHF TGTGCCAGCAGCTTAGGAAGAGGAACTCAGCCCCAGCATTTT
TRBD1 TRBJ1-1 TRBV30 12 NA CAVRGGNTEAFF TGTGCCGTCAGGGGGGGAAACACTGAAGCTTTCTTT
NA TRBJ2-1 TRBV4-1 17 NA CASKGGRSELARNEQFF TGCGCCAGCAAGGGGGGTCGGTCTGAACTAGCGAGGAATGAGCAGTTCTTC
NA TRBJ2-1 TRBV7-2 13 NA CASSYRRYNEQFF TGTGCCAGCTCCTACCGGCGCTACAATGAGCAGTTCTTC
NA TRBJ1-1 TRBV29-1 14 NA CSVGESQQGTEAFF TGCAGCGTTGGGGAATCTCAGCAGGGCACTGAAGCTTTCTTT
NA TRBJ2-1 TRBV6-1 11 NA CASSLYNEQFF TGTGCCAGCAGTCTGTACAATGAGCAGTTCTTC
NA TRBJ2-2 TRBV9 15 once CASSVFGSGTGELFF TGTGCCAGCAGCGTATTCGGGAGTGGCACCGGGGAGCTGTTTTTT
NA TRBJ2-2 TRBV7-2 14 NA CASSPLGYTGELFF TGTGCCAGCAGCCCCCTTGGGTACACCGGGGAGCTGTTTTTT
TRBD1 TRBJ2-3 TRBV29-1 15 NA CSVEDRQGATDTQYF TGCAGCGTTGAAGATAGACAGGGGGCCACAGATACGCAGTATTTT
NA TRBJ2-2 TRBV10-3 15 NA CAISTPGPRSRELFF TGTGCCATCAGTACCCCCGGGCCCCGAAGCCGGGAGCTGTTTTTT
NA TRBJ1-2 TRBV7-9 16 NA CASSSQGLTTNYGYTF TGTGCCAGCAGCTCCCAGGGCCTAACTACTAACTATGGCTACACCTTC
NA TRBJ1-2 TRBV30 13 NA CAWSRRQGDGYTF TGTGCCTGGAGCAGGCGGCAGGGAGACGGCTACACCTTC
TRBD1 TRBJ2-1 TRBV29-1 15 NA CSVARGTGGMNEQFF TGCAGCGTTGCCCGAGGGACAGGGGGTATGAATGAGCAGTTCTTC
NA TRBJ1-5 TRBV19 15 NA CASSMRDGSNQPQHF TGTGCCAGTAGTATGAGGGACGGTAGCAATCAGCCCCAGCATTTT
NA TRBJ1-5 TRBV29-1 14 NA CSVTDTNSNQPQHF TGCAGCGTCACGGATACGAATAGCAATCAGCCCCAGCATTTT
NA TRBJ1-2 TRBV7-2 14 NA CASSLGTWGIGYTF TGTGCCAGCAGCTTAGGCACCTGGGGGATTGGCTACACCTTC
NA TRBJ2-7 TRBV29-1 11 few CSVKKAVEQYF TGCAGCGTTAAGAAAGCGGTCGAGCAGTACTTC